The T cell receptor beta chain described here comes from a study of T cell repertoires in cytomegalovirus infection (dated by TCRdb to between 2017 and 2020). At the level of the whole study: Peptide stimulations targeted recently identified HLA-C-restricted CMV epitopes, whose presentation resists viral immunomodulation, together with well-studied HLA-B-restricted epitopes. The HLA type of each donor mattered for the analysis, because public TCR beta signatures pointed to carriage of CMV infection along with the matching HLA type. The full study reports these points: In both this cohort and an independent roughly 350-donor cohort, the cumulative frequency of public TCR beta family members distinguished carriers of CMV infection plus the relevant HLA type. In the ex vivo response, HLA-C-restricted CMV-specific TCR beta clonotypes were dominant, and in two of eight donors the single most frequent clonotype came from this HLA-C-restricted group.

From cysteine to phenylalanine, the CDR3 is 14 amino acids long. The entry retains the CDR3 DNA only, 42 bases that are in frame from base 1. V gives up 4 bases and J gives up 1 base, and the segment between their germline ends measures 8 bases. As encoded in the germline V gene, CDR1 is SGHRS while CDR2 is YFSETQ. The treatment or condition label here, explained by the study, means: in vitro stimulation with specific CMV peptide epitopes to enrich CMV-specific T cells. Instrument on record: Illumina HiSeq 1500. The public reads were quality trimmed at Q25 with fastp and then assembled into clones with MiXCR by TCRdb, keeping productive beta chains. All rows with the same CDR3 protein become a single entry with the most common DNA and genes. This sample has about 150,000 distinct CDR3 sequences in its table, and roughly a third of those were observed once. Of the sample, 45% to 55% is held by the ten largest clones.

Concerning this clonotype: What antigen it recognizes has not been identified. Per-base quality was not reported, and no clone a single base away is much larger than it.

The sample in question was CD8+ T cells from cultured PBMCs, obtained from culture after CMV antigen stimulation. The rearrangement combines TRBV5-1 with TRBJ2-2; matching of 5 bases hints at TRBD1 as the D gene. The sequence came from a human donor in good health (CMV status not recorded). Some clones in this sample may be carry-over from other donors' samples. CDR3 sequence: CASSTTGNTGELFF. The sequence in DNA is TGCGCCAGCAGCACAACAGGGAACACCGGGGAGCTGTTTTTT.